The sequence of this TCR beta chain was determined in a study of human T cells and chemical hapten exposure. Study context: Patients having alopecia areata, totalis or universalis were mostly female.

Time point given: patch test 2, 6 weeks after DPC sensitization. Treatment described: therapeutic diphenylcyclopropenone sensitization with weekly scalp DPC. Phlebotomy was performed prior to application of every patch test. This clonotype was seen ten or more times. V gave up 3 bases and J gave up 0 bases; unmatched junction bases: 9. This CDR3 is built from 16 residues. The germline gives CDR1 DFQATT, CDR2 SNEGSKA (reference sequence). Unique molecular identifiers were attached to individual cDNA molecules during library preparation. TCRdb processed the RACE reads anew with MiXCR; each CDR3 protein has one entry. This table holds roughly 100,000 distinct CDR3 sequences, 7.5% to 10% found once.

This rearrangement joins TRBV20-1 to TRBJ1-1; 8 bases are shared with TRBD1. The receptor was derived from a woman aged 40 to 50 with alopecia areata. Some clones in this sample may be carry-over from other donors' samples. The material sequenced was whole blood, taken in connection with sensitization to the hapten diphenylcyclopropenone (DPC). CDR3 residues: CSASGVGQGLNTEAFF. The CDR3 DNA sequence: TGCAGTGCTAGCGGTGTAGGACAGGGCTTGAACACTGAAGCTTTCTTT.